These T cell receptor beta chains were read from a single sample in a study of T cell changes during pregnancy in multiple sclerosis. Clones were sequenced by immunoSEQ multiplex PCR, and TCRdb holds only the in-frame ones, with some missing. The sample has 45,000 to 50,000 clones, around nine tenths seen once. This specimen was CD4+ T cells from peripheral blood mononuclear cells, taken in the second trimester of pregnancy. The receptors were sampled from a female donor in good health, enrolled as a control in a pregnancy study. The CDR3 runs from the conserved cysteine through the conserved F or W. Each record gives: D gene, clone size, V gene, J gene, CDR3 protein, CDR3 DNA. D genes are given only for firm matches. Expanded clones get a size class; other rows say once, few or many, or leave the size out.

NA	NA	TRBV9	TRBJ1-2	CASTSRGTDYGYTF	TGTGCCAGCACAAGTCGCGGGACCGATTATGGCTACACCTTC
TRBD2	NA	TRBV4-2	TRBJ2-2	CASSSLADKNTGELFF	TGTGCCAGCAGCTCGCTAGCGGATAAGAACACCGGGGAGCTGTTTTTT
TRBD1	NA	TRBV6-5	TRBJ2-7	CASRVTDRATYEQYF	TGTGCCAGCAGAGTTACGGACAGGGCCACCTACGAGCAGTACTTC
NA	NA	TRBV19	TRBJ2-5	CASSAWTANQETQYF	TGTGCCAGTAGTGCCTGGACAGCTAACCAAGAGACCCAGTACTTC
NA	once	TRBV18	TRBJ1-4	CASSPEGAAEKLFF	TGTGCCAGCTCACCTGAAGGGGCGGCTGAAAAACTGTTTTTT
TRBD1	NA	TRBV7-2	TRBJ2-5	CASSRDRQETQYF	TGTGCCAGCAGCCGGGACAGACAAGAGACCCAGTACTTC
TRBD1	NA	TRBV30	TRBJ1-5	CAWSLGGSQPQHF	TGTGCCTGGAGTTTAGGGGGCAGTCAGCCCCAGCATTTT
TRBD1	NA	TRBV6-5	TRBJ1-6	CASSLGQGNSPLHF	TGTGCCAGCAGTTTAGGACAGGGGAATTCACCCCTCCACTTT
TRBD1	NA	TRBV15	TRBJ1-1	CATSRVNFRGQPNTEAFF	TGTGCCACCAGCAGAGTTAACTTTCGGGGACAGCCCAACACTGAAGCTTTCTTT
NA	NA	TRBV7-2	TRBJ1-3	CASSLESGQSSGNTIYF	TGTGCCAGCAGCTTAGAGTCTGGACAGAGCTCTGGAAACACCATATATTTT
TRBD1	NA	TRBV11-3	TRBJ2-2	CASSNRGTANTGELFF	TGTGCCAGCAGCAACAGGGGGACAGCGAACACCGGGGAGCTGTTTTTT
NA	NA	TRBV19	TRBJ1-4	CASSRVGAGANEKLFF	TGTGCCAGTTCCAGGGTTGGGGCGGGAGCTAATGAAAAACTGTTTTTT
TRBD1	once	TRBV2	TRBJ1-4	CASKTGEGEKLFF	TGTGCCAGCAAGACAGGGGAAGGTGAAAAACTGTTTTTT
NA	NA	TRBV5-4	TRBJ2-3	CASSLELATDTQYF	TGTGCCAGCAGCTTGGAACTAGCAACAGATACGCAGTATTTT
NA	once	TRBV10-3	TRBJ2-1	CAISESTGVTYNEQFF	TGTGCCATCAGTGAGTCGACAGGAGTCACCTACAATGAGCAGTTCTTC
TRBD2	once	TRBV7-2	TRBJ2-6	CASSFWLAGRGANVLTF	TGTGCCAGCAGCTTTTGGCTAGCGGGGCGGGGGGCCAACGTCCTGACTTTC
TRBD2	NA	TRBV27	TRBJ2-3	CASNIGGGAGDTQYF	TGTGCCAGCAATATAGGCGGGGGGGCAGGAGATACGCAGTATTTT
TRBD1	NA	TRBV7-3	TRBJ2-2	CASSTTGTGVTGELFF	TGTGCCAGCAGCACTACCGGGACAGGGGTTACCGGGGAGCTGTTTTTT
NA	once	TRBV5-6	TRBJ1-1	CASSLAGTNTEAFF	TGTGCCAGCAGCTTGGCAGGGACTAACACTGAAGCTTTCTTT
NA	NA	TRBV2	TRBJ2-7	CAIRIVGGTYEQYF	TGTGCCATCAGGATCGTTGGGGGCACATACGAGCAGTACTTC
TRBD1	few	TRBV4-1	TRBJ1-5	CASSQDPGTGGSNQPQHF	TGCGCCAGCAGCCAAGATCCAGGGACAGGGGGTAGCAATCAGCCCCAGCATTTT
NA	NA	TRBV7-2	TRBJ2-3	CASSPLRSGDTQYF	TGTGCCAGCAGCCCCCTAAGATCCGGAGATACGCAGTATTTT
NA	NA	TRBV7-2	TRBJ2-7	CASSLAGGSGASYEQYF	TGTGCCAGCAGCTTAGCTGGGGGTTCAGGGGCGTCCTACGAGCAGTACTTC
TRBD1	NA	TRBV7-2	TRBJ1-4	CASSLYGTANEKLFF	TGTGCCAGCAGCTTATACGGGACAGCTAATGAAAAACTGTTTTTT
TRBD1	NA	TRBV7-3	TRBJ2-1	CASSLIGTVYNEQFF	TGTGCCAGCAGCTTAATCGGGACAGTTTACAATGAGCAGTTCTTC
TRBD1	NA	TRBV7-3	TRBJ2-3	CASSTGQGLTDTQYF	TGTGCCAGCAGCACGGGACAGGGACTCACAGATACGCAGTATTTT